This is a list of T cell receptor beta chains from one sample in a study of vaccination and CD4 T cells after COVID-19. A single record per CDR3 protein comes from TCRdb applying MiXCR to the PCR reads. The table records 11,000 or so distinct CDR3 sequences, 45% to 60% of them present only once. No antigens are known for them. The specimen sequenced was CD4+ T cells from blood, cultured in vitro. The receptors come from a human donor who had recovered from COVID-19. CDR3s include the opening cysteine and the closing phenylalanine or tryptophan.

V gene	J gene	CDR3 protein
TRBV20-1	TRBJ1-4	CSARRDSFEKLFF
TRBV7-8	TRBJ2-5	CASSPWDRVETQYF
TRBV7-6	TRBJ2-5	CASSLLATKGETQYF
TRBV7-2	TRBJ2-1	CASRPGLAYNEQFF
TRBV7-6	TRBJ2-3	CASSLGRTGYDTQYF
TRBV6-1	TRBJ2-2	CASSAGGGRDGELFF
TRBV28	TRBJ1-2	CASSLSGTWGSDGYTF
TRBV20-1	TRBJ1-4	CSARPDRGEKLFF
TRBV11-2	TRBJ2-3	CASSFYRAEDTQYF
TRBV5-4	TRBJ2-2	CASSYGHWGGELFF
TRBV10-3	TRBJ2-1	CAISEASGSGYNEQFF
TRBV5-6	TRBJ2-3	CASSLNGAGTDTQYF